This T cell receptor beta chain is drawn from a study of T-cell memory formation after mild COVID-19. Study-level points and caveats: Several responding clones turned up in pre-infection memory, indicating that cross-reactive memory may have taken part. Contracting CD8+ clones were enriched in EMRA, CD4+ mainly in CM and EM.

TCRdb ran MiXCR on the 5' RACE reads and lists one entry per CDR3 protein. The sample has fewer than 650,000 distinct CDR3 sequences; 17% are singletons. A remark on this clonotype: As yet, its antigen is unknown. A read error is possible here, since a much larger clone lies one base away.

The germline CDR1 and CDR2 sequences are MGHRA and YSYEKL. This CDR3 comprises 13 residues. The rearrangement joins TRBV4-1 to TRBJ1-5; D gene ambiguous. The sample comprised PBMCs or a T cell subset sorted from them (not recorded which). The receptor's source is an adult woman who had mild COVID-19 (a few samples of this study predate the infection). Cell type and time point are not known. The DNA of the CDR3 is TGCGCCATCAGCCCTCGAGGAGGTCAGCCCCAGCATTTT. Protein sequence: CAISPRGGQPQHF.